One and the same sample provided the 2 T cell receptor beta chains below, sequenced in a study of blood T cell repertoires in COVID-19. Using immunoSEQ multiplex PCR, the repertoire was profiled, and TCRdb retains in-frame clones only, with some absent. The table records some 270,000 clones, approximately 90% of them present only once. Sequenced input: PBMCs or T cells enriched from blood (not recorded which). Source of these receptors: a man aged 40-49 years who had been exposed to COVID-19.

This clone was detected only a few times. The chain has TRBV19 and TRBJ1-2; 8 bases map to TRBD1. J gave up 9 bases and V 7 bases, and 10 bases lay outside the gene matches. The germline V gene has CDR1 LNHDA and CDR2 SQIVND (reference sequence). The CDR3 has 13 amino acids. The DNA of the CDR3 is TGTGCCAGTAACAATCCGGGACAGGCCAGCTACACCTTC. Encoded protein: CASNNPGQASYTF.

The J gene is TRBJ2-7, the V gene TRBV6-5; no reliable D call. The CDR3 covers 14 residues. The V end was cut by 6 bases, the J end by 2 bases, with 14 bases between. Germline assignment: CDR1 MNHEY and CDR2 SVGAGI. CDR3 loop: CASSLSRKPYEQYF. The CDR3 nucleotides read TGTGCCAGCAGCCTCAGTCGTAAACCCTACGAGCAGTACTTC.